This T cell receptor beta chain comes out of a study of cytomegalovirus exposure and HLA in healthy donors. General study results and limits: Three CMV-associated chains were confirmed in vitro to be specific for CMV antigens. Among TCR beta chains of equal frequency, HLA-associated ones were more clonally expanded in a later analysis.

Vbeta (60) and Jbeta (13) primers were used in the PCR. The data were produced by immunoSEQ multiplex PCR, yet TCRdb's version contains in-frame clones alone and is incomplete. Among some 220,000 clones listed, 77% were seen once. Trimming removed 5 bases from V and 7 bases from J, with 12 bases in between. The V gene's germline CDR1 is MNHEY and CDR2 SMNVEV (reference sequence). CDR3 length: 13 amino acids. This clone was detected once. Antigen unknown. The rearrangement uses TRBV27 and TRBJ1-5; no clear D gene. What was sequenced was PBMCs. The origin of this receptor is a woman aged 60-75 years in good health and CMV-seropositive. The CDR3 sequence is CASSLTEVQPQHF. The CDR3 DNA follows: TGTGCCAGCAGTCTAACTGAGGTCCAGCCCCAGCATTTT.